A single sample is the source of the 23 T cell receptor beta chains below, sequenced in a study of cytomegalovirus exposure and HLA in healthy donors. Vbeta (60) and Jbeta (13) primers were used in the PCR. Sequenced by immunoSEQ multiplex PCR; TCRdb stores in-frame clones only, minus some. In the table there are 150,000 or so clones, 73% of which are singletons. Sequenced material: PBMCs. These receptors came from a woman younger than 35 in good health and CMV-seronegative.

As to this clone: The junction does not match germline at one end; this may be a read error. The V and J genes are TRBV7-2 and TRBJ2-6, with a weak D call TRBD1 (5 bases). This CDR3 comprises 15 residues. In germline, CDR1 is SGHTA, CDR2 FQGNSA. CDR3 amino acids: CASSLDLSGANVLIF. The CDR3 coding sequence is TGTGCCAGCAGCTTAGATCTCTCTGGGGCCAACGTCCTGATTTTC.

J is TRBJ1-1 and V is TRBV9; D remains unclear. The CDR3 sequence is 14 residues long. Germline loops: CDR1 SGDLS, CDR2 YYNGEE. Trimming stripped 0 bases from V and 0 bases from J, with 6 bases between. The CDR3 region is CASSVGGVNTEAFF. In DNA, the CDR3 is TGTGCCAGCAGCGTAGGAGGAGTGAACACTGAAGCTTTCTTT.

The chain recombines TRBV4-1 with TRBJ2-1, with D possibly being TRBD2 (6 bases). V was clipped by 4 bases and J by 8 bases, with 12 bases between them. CDR3 length: 13 amino acids. Germline values: CDR1 MGHRA, CDR2 YSYEKL. The CDR3 reads CASSPLGGDEQFF. The CDR3 coding sequence is TGCGCCAGCAGCCCTCTGGGAGGCGATGAGCAGTTCTTC.

The gene calls are TRBV6-1 and TRBJ2-1; D may be TRBD2 (6 bases). Trimming stripped 0 bases from V and 3 bases from J, with 9 bases between. Germline lookup yields CDR1 MNHNS and CDR2 SASEGT. CDR3 length: 15 residues. The CDR3 DNA reads as TGTGCCAGCAGTGAAGCGGGCGGGGACTACAATGAGCAGTTCTTC. It yields the protein CASSEAGGDYNEQFF.

This clone was seen a handful of times. The genes are TRBV7-9 and TRBJ1-2; possibly TRBD1 for D (5 bases). The V end lost 5 bases, the J end lost 4 bases, and 17 bases lay between the germline ends. Germline V gene sequence: CDR1 SEHNR, CDR2 FQNEAQ (reference sequence). The CDR3 sequence is 15 residues long. The CDR3: CASSPPERGGYGYTF. The CDR3, as DNA: TGTGCCAGCAGCCCCCCAGAGAGGGGAGGCTATGGCTACACCTTC.

This clone was counted only a few times. This chain links TRBV7-9 with TRBJ1-1; no firm D call. The length of the CDR3 is 13 residues. Per the germline V gene, CDR1 is SEHNR and CDR2 is FQNEAQ (reference sequence). The V end lost 3 bases, the J end lost 1 base, and 6 bases lay between the germline ends. Here the CDR3 DNA reads TGTGCCAGCAGCTTGGGCAAGAACACTGAAGCTTTCTTT. It yields the protein CASSLGKNTEAFF.

The genes are TRBV7-9 and TRBJ1-5; D uncertain. Germline lookup yields CDR1 SEHNR and CDR2 FQNEAQ (reference sequence). V gave up 6 bases and J gave up 5 bases, with 8 bases separating them. This CDR3 has 12 amino acids. The CDR3 is CASSQVDQPQHF. As DNA, the CDR3 is TGTGCCAGCAGTCAGGTTGATCAGCCCCAGCATTTT.

The V gene is TRBV7-6, the J gene TRBJ1-2; the D gene is possibly TRBD1 (5 bases). CDR3 length: 14 amino acids. V was shortened by 0 bases and J by 4 bases, with 9 bases between the two germline ends. CDR1 is SGHVS, CDR2 FNYEAQ, per germline. As DNA, the CDR3 is TGTGCCAGCAGCTTAGCGGGGCTGGGCTATGGCTACACCTTC. Its translation is CASSLAGLGYGYTF.

This chain uses TRBV29-1 with TRBJ2-3; D is ambiguous. Trimming took off 7 bases at V and 6 bases at J, with 14 bases between the two ends. CDR1 and CDR2 from the germline V gene are SQVTM and ANQGSEA. The CDR3 runs 12 residues. The DNA of the CDR3 is TGCAGCGCCGAGGAACCGTCCGATACGCAGTATTTT. Residues: CSAEEPSDTQYF.

This chain uses TRBV28 with TRBJ1-1; possible D gene TRBD1, 6 bases. CDR1 is MDHEN and CDR2 is SYDVKM in the germline V gene. Trimming cost V 5 bases and J 3 bases, with 28 bases left between them. The CDR3 has 19 residues. The DNA of the CDR3 is TGTGCCAGCAGTCTACCAGGGGCCACCGCGCGCGAGGTTGACACTGAAGCTTTCTTT. This gives the protein CASSLPGATAREVDTEAFF.

The rearrangement links TRBV28 to TRBJ1-2; 9 positions agree with TRBD1. CDR1 and CDR2 from the germline V gene are MDHEN and SYDVKM. The CDR3 covers 14 residues. V lost 6 bases, J lost 5 bases, and 7 bases stayed unmatched. CDR3 in amino acids: CASSSGTGSYGYTF. In DNA, the CDR3 is TGTGCCAGCAGCTCCGGGACAGGGAGTTATGGCTACACCTTC.

The chain employs TRBV10-2 and TRBJ2-7, with 9 bases lining up with TRBD1. With V trimmed by 8 bases and J by 9 bases, 8 bases remained unmatched. This CDR3 contains 12 residues. Germline-derived CDR1 and CDR2 are WSHSY and SAAADI. The CDR3 coding sequence is TGCGCCAGCGGACAGGGGTCTCGGGGGCAGTACTTC. It codes for CASGQGSRGQYF.

The gene calls are TRBV10-3 and TRBJ2-1; 9 nucleotides align to TRBD2. Losses at the gene ends were 2 bases for V and 7 bases for J; bases not matched to a gene: 6. In germline, CDR1 is ENHRY, CDR2 SYGVKD. The CDR3 is made up of 15 amino acids. The CDR3: CAISEITSGPNEQFF. CDR3 coding DNA: TGTGCCATCAGTGAGATAACTAGCGGGCCTAATGAGCAGTTCTTC.

CDR3 DNA sequence: TGCAGCGTGGCGGGACTACACTCCTACAATGAGCAGTTCTTC. The encoded protein is CSVAGLHSYNEQFF. V usage is TRBV29-1 and J usage is TRBJ2-1; 7 nucleotides align to TRBD2. The CDR3 has 14 residues. Trimming removed 6 bases from V and 0 bases from J; junction bases left unmatched: 5. Germline CDR1 and CDR2: SQVTM and ANQGSEA.

The genes are TRBV11-2 and TRBJ1-2; D gene ambiguous. Germline V gives CDR1 SGHAT, CDR2 FQNNGV. V was clipped by 2 bases and J by 6 bases, with 10 bases between them. This CDR3 has 13 amino acids. The CDR3 sequence: CASSLRRMNGYTF. Here the CDR3 DNA reads TGTGCCAGCAGCTTAAGGCGGATGAATGGCTACACCTTC. The variable domain in full, completed from reference TRBV11-2 and TRBJ1-2, reads EAGVAQSPRYKIIEKRQSVAFWCNPISGHATLYWYQQILGQGPKLLIQFQNNGVVDDSQLPKDRFSAERLKGVDSTLKIQPAKLEDSAVYLCASSLRRMNGYTFGSGTRLTVV.

V usage is TRBV5-5 and J usage is TRBJ1-5, with 9 bases fitting TRBD1. V was pared by 4 bases and J by 3 bases, with 5 bases of the junction left unmatched. The germline V gene has CDR1 SGHKS and CDR2 YYEKEE (reference sequence). CDR3 length equals 15 residues. CDR3 nucleotides: TGTGCCAGCAGCCTCTGGACAGGGGCCAATCAGCCCCAGCATTTT. It specifies CASSLWTGANQPQHF.

Written as DNA, the CDR3 is TGTGCCAGCAGCCAAGCGGGACAGGACTCTCCTGAAGCTTTCTTT. Protein sequence: CASSQAGQDSPEAFF. The rearrangement joins TRBV7-2 to TRBJ1-1; 8 bases align to TRBD1. The germline V gene encodes CDR1 SGHTA and CDR2 FQGNSA. The CDR3 is made up of 15 amino acids. V was clipped by 5 bases and J by 6 bases; unmatched bases: 11.

V and J are TRBV7-2 and TRBJ1-2, with D perhaps matching TRBD1 (6 bases). The CDR3 has 16 amino acids. CDR1 is SGHTA, CDR2 FQGNSA, per germline. The V end was cut by 1 base, the J end by 0 bases, with 12 bases between. CDR3 amino acids: CASSLEGGAANYGYTF. DNA for the CDR3: TGTGCCAGCAGCTTAGAAGGGGGGGCAGCTAACTATGGCTACACCTTC.

The V gene is TRBV13, the J gene TRBJ2-1, with 7 bases that match TRBD2. Germline V lookup: CDR1 PRHDT, CDR2 FYEKMQ (reference sequence). The CDR3 sequence is 19 residues long. Trimming cost V 4 bases and J 4 bases; bases outside gene matches: 19. The CDR3 spells CASSSHFEGFGTNYNEQFF. The CDR3 DNA reads as TGTGCCAGCAGCTCCCACTTTGAGGGGTTTGGGACTAATTACAATGAGCAGTTCTTC.

This clone was counted only a few times. J is TRBJ2-2 and V is TRBV15, with 8 bases identical to TRBD2. This CDR3 has 18 amino acids. J was trimmed by 4 bases and V by 0 bases; bases with no gene match: 10. The V gene's germline CDR1 is LNHNV and CDR2 YYDKDF (reference sequence). The DNA of the CDR3 is TGTGCCACCAGCAGAGATAGAGGAGCGGGAGACAGCACCGGGGAGCTGTTTTTT. Translation gives CATSRDRGAGDSTGELFF.

The rearrangement links TRBV29-1 to TRBJ2-7; D is undetermined. CDR1 is SQVTM and CDR2 is ANQGSEA in the germline V gene. The CDR3 extends over 17 amino acids. V lost 0 bases, J lost 0 bases, and 18 bases lay in between. The CDR3 region has the DNA TGCAGCGTTGAAGATCCGCGATCCGTAACCTCCTCCTACGAGCAGTACTTC. Translating gives CSVEDPRSVTSSYEQYF.

The chain recombines TRBV27 with TRBJ1-6; tentative D call: TRBD1 (5 bases). Germline CDR1 MNHEY, CDR2 SMNVEV (reference sequence). The germline V and J ends were trimmed by 5 bases and 6 bases, with 14 bases remaining between them. This CDR3 region has 15 residues. In DNA, the CDR3 is TGTGCCAGCAGTGTCTTCGGGGGAGCTAATTCACCCCTCCACTTT. This sequence encodes CASSVFGGANSPLHF.

Points on this clone: Its ends do not fully match the called genes, so a read error is possible. The chain employs TRBV27 and TRBJ2-7; D not certain. Looked up from germline, CDR1 is MNHEY and CDR2 is SMNVEV (reference sequence). The length of the CDR3 is 13 residues. CDR3 protein: CASRLRKPYERYF. CDR3 coding DNA: TGTGCCAGCAGACTACGAAAGCCCTACGAGCGGTACTTC.